These T cell receptor beta chains were read from a single sample in a study of shared clonotypes between healthy human individuals. TCRdb's copy holds only in-frame clones and misses some; the assay was immunoSEQ multiplex PCR. The sample shows millions of clones, roughly nine tenths of them seen only once. Sequenced sample: naive CD4+ T cells sorted from blood. The receptors were sampled from a man younger than 30 in good health. Each CDR3 is given with its conserved first and last residue. A D gene is named only where the DNA matches it firmly. Not every row has a clone size; where given, it reads once, few, many or a size class.

CDR3aa: CASSPGQGAYEQYF
CDR3nt: TGCGCCAGCAGCCCAGGACAGGGGGCTTACGAGCAGTACTTC
abundance: few
j_gene: TRBJ2-7
v_gene: TRBV5-1
d_gene: TRBD1

CDR3aa: CASSQDTYEQYF
CDR3nt: TGTGCCAGCAGCCAAGATACGTACGAGCAGTACTTC
abundance: -
j_gene: TRBJ2-7
v_gene: TRBV4-2
d_gene: -

CDR3aa: CASSIQGVASNEKLFF
CDR3nt: TGCGCCAGCAGCATACAGGGAGTGGCCTCCAATGAAAAACTGTTTTTT
abundance: -
j_gene: TRBJ1-4
v_gene: TRBV5-1
d_gene: -

CDR3aa: CASSKYGRGEANYGYTF
CDR3nt: TGTGCCAGCAGCAAGTATGGCAGGGGAGAGGCTAACTATGGCTACACCTTC
abundance: -
j_gene: TRBJ1-2
v_gene: TRBV21-1
d_gene: -

CDR3aa: CASSSSGGLNTEAFF
CDR3nt: TGCGCCAGCAGCTCATCGGGCGGATTGAACACTGAAGCTTTCTTT
abundance: -
j_gene: TRBJ1-1
v_gene: TRBV5-1
d_gene: -

CDR3aa: CASSLGLAGINTGELFF
CDR3nt: TGCGCCAGCAGCTTGGGACTAGCGGGGATAAACACCGGGGAGCTGTTTTTT
abundance: -
j_gene: TRBJ2-2
v_gene: TRBV5-1
d_gene: TRBD2

CDR3aa: CASSRQGEGQYF
CDR3nt: TGTGCCAGCTCACGACAGGGAGAGGGGCAGTACTTC
abundance: -
j_gene: TRBJ2-7
v_gene: TRBV18
d_gene: TRBD1

CDR3aa: CASSIRSAGTAKNIQYF
CDR3nt: TGTGCCAGTAGTATAAGGTCCGCCGGGACAGCCAAAAACATTCAGTACTTC
abundance: -
j_gene: TRBJ2-4
v_gene: TRBV19
d_gene: -

CDR3aa: CASSLGREAGELFF
CDR3nt: TGTGCCAGCAGCTTAGGACGGGAGGCCGGGGAGCTGTTTTTT
abundance: -
j_gene: TRBJ2-2
v_gene: TRBV7-2
d_gene: TRBD2

CDR3aa: CASSTSYEQYF
CDR3nt: TGTGCCAGCAGTACGTCTTACGAGCAGTACTTC
abundance: -
j_gene: TRBJ2-7
v_gene: TRBV6-5
d_gene: -

CDR3aa: CASSSGLAAMQYF
CDR3nt: TGTGCCAGCAGCTCAGGACTAGCTGCCATGCAGTACTTC
abundance: -
j_gene: TRBJ2-7
v_gene: TRBV7-2
d_gene: TRBD2

CDR3aa: CASTLVPSWDTATNEKLFF
CDR3nt: TGTGCCAGCACCCTTGTGCCATCCTGGGATACCGCAACTAATGAAAAACTGTTTTTT
abundance: -
j_gene: TRBJ1-4
v_gene: TRBV11-2
d_gene: -

CDR3aa: CATSRDSWEYSNQPQHF
CDR3nt: TGTGCCACCAGCAGAGATAGCTGGGAATATAGCAATCAGCCCCAGCATTTT
abundance: -
j_gene: TRBJ1-5
v_gene: TRBV15
d_gene: -

CDR3aa: CASSLTLSNTEAFF
CDR3nt: TGTGCCAGCAGCCTAACCTTATCGAACACTGAAGCTTTCTTT
abundance: few
j_gene: TRBJ1-1
v_gene: TRBV9
d_gene: -

CDR3aa: CASSSPGTGSYEQYF
CDR3nt: TGCGCCAGCAGCTCCCCCGGGACAGGGTCCTACGAGCAGTACTTC
abundance: -
j_gene: TRBJ2-7
v_gene: TRBV5-1
d_gene: TRBD1

CDR3aa: CASSPFGGTFNNEQFF
CDR3nt: TGTGCCAGCAGCCCGTTTGGGGGGACCTTTAACAATGAGCAGTTCTTC
abundance: -
j_gene: TRBJ2-1
v_gene: TRBV7-2
d_gene: -

CDR3aa: CASSSRPGLGPYNEQFF
CDR3nt: TGTGCCAGCAGCTCCAGACCGGGACTAGGGCCTTACAATGAGCAGTTCTTC
abundance: -
j_gene: TRBJ2-1
v_gene: TRBV7-9
d_gene: TRBD2

CDR3aa: CASSQVTKGSTEAFF
CDR3nt: TGCGCCAGCAGCCAAGTCACCAAAGGGAGCACTGAAGCTTTCTTT
abundance: once
j_gene: TRBJ1-1
v_gene: TRBV4-1
d_gene: -

CDR3aa: CASSGRDRGQRKTEAFF
CDR3nt: TGTGCCAGCAGTGGGCGGGACAGGGGGCAGAGGAAAACTGAAGCTTTCTTT
abundance: -
j_gene: TRBJ1-1
v_gene: TRBV6-1
d_gene: TRBD1

CDR3aa: CASSLSSAMNTEAFF
CDR3nt: TGCGCCAGCAGCTTGAGCTCGGCTATGAACACTGAAGCTTTCTTT
abundance: -
j_gene: TRBJ1-1
v_gene: TRBV5-1
d_gene: -

CDR3aa: CASSPILSGANVLTF
CDR3nt: TGTGCCAGTAGTCCCATCCTCTCTGGGGCCAACGTCCTGACTTTC
abundance: -
j_gene: TRBJ2-6
v_gene: TRBV19
d_gene: -

CDR3aa: CASSVGGQGSYNEQFF
CDR3nt: TGTGCCAGCAGCGTAGGAGGACAGGGCTCCTACAATGAGCAGTTCTTC
abundance: -
j_gene: TRBJ2-1
v_gene: TRBV9
d_gene: TRBD1

CDR3aa: CASSLSGSGETQYF
CDR3nt: TGTGCCAGCAGCCTTAGCGGGAGTGGAGAGACCCAGTACTTC
abundance: -
j_gene: TRBJ2-5
v_gene: TRBV7-9
d_gene: TRBD2

CDR3aa: CASSQPGLAGYSSYNEQFF
CDR3nt: TGCGCCAGCAGCCAACCGGGACTAGCGGGATATAGCTCCTACAATGAGCAGTTCTTC
abundance: -
j_gene: TRBJ2-1
v_gene: TRBV4-1
d_gene: TRBD2

CDR3aa: CASRKGTLNTGELFF
CDR3nt: TGCGCCAGCAGGAAAGGGACTTTAAACACCGGGGAGCTGTTTTTT
abundance: -
j_gene: TRBJ2-2
v_gene: TRBV10-2
d_gene: -

CDR3aa: CASSLVGYSANTGELFF
CDR3nt: TGTGCCAGCAGCTTAGTGGGATACAGCGCGAACACCGGGGAGCTGTTTTTT
abundance: once
j_gene: TRBJ2-2
v_gene: TRBV7-9
d_gene: -

CDR3aa: CASSYREFNYGYTF
CDR3nt: TGTGCCAGCAGCTACCGGGAGTTTAACTATGGCTACACCTTC
abundance: -
j_gene: TRBJ1-2
v_gene: TRBV5-5
d_gene: -

CDR3aa: CASSFMPGSNYGYTF
CDR3nt: TGCGCCAGCAGCTTCATGCCGGGCTCTAACTATGGCTACACCTTC
abundance: once
j_gene: TRBJ1-2
v_gene: TRBV5-1
d_gene: -

CDR3aa: CASSLLGHSGANVLTF
CDR3nt: TGTGCCAGCAGCTTACTGGGGCACTCTGGGGCCAACGTCCTGACTTTC
abundance: -
j_gene: TRBJ2-6
v_gene: TRBV7-3
d_gene: -

CDR3aa: CASSFGGVPSADTQYF
CDR3nt: TGTGCCAGCAGCTTCGGGGGAGTCCCCTCGGCAGATACGCAGTATTTT
abundance: -
j_gene: TRBJ2-3
v_gene: TRBV21-1
d_gene: -

CDR3aa: CASSDVRRGLKNEQYF
CDR3nt: TGCGCCAGCAGTGACGTCCGGCGGGGCCTCAAGAACGAGCAGTACTTC
abundance: -
j_gene: TRBJ2-7
v_gene: TRBV10-1
d_gene: -

CDR3aa: CASSPRGSSTEAFF
CDR3nt: TGCGCCAGCAGCCCGCGGGGGAGTAGCACTGAAGCTTTCTTT
abundance: -
j_gene: TRBJ1-1
v_gene: TRBV5-1
d_gene: -

CDR3aa: CASSYQAGGSADTQYF
CDR3nt: TGTGCCAGCAGTTATCAAGCGGGAGGGAGCGCAGATACGCAGTATTTT
abundance: -
j_gene: TRBJ2-3
v_gene: TRBV6-5
d_gene: TRBD2

CDR3aa: CASSPRLAGSKDTQYF
CDR3nt: TGTGCCAGCAGCCCAAGACTAGCGGGGTCGAAAGATACGCAGTATTTT
abundance: -
j_gene: TRBJ2-3
v_gene: TRBV9
d_gene: TRBD2

CDR3aa: CASSPSSAGETQYF
CDR3nt: TGTGCCAGCAGCCCCTCTAGCGCGGGAGAGACCCAGTACTTC
abundance: -
j_gene: TRBJ2-5
v_gene: TRBV7-9
d_gene: -

CDR3aa: CASSFGQGENEKLFF
CDR3nt: TGTGCCAGCAGCTTCGGACAGGGCGAAAATGAAAAACTGTTTTTT
abundance: -
j_gene: TRBJ1-4
v_gene: TRBV21-1
d_gene: -

CDR3aa: CASSYGAGTNEKLFF
CDR3nt: TGTGCCAGCAGTTACGGAGCAGGGACTAATGAAAAACTGTTTTTT
abundance: -
j_gene: TRBJ1-4
v_gene: TRBV6-5
d_gene: -

CDR3aa: CSVVWERPDYNEQFF
CDR3nt: TGCAGCGTTGTATGGGAGCGGCCCGACTACAATGAGCAGTTCTTC
abundance: -
j_gene: TRBJ2-1
v_gene: TRBV29-1
d_gene: -

CDR3aa: CASSMDRGRNGYTF
CDR3nt: TGTGCCAGCAGTATGGACAGGGGGCGTAATGGCTACACCTTC
abundance: -
j_gene: TRBJ1-2
v_gene: TRBV28
d_gene: TRBD1

CDR3aa: CASSLEPTGGNSPLHF
CDR3nt: TGCGCCAGCAGCCTCGAGCCGACAGGGGGAAATTCACCCCTCCACTTT
abundance: -
j_gene: TRBJ1-6
v_gene: TRBV5-1
d_gene: TRBD1

CDR3aa: CAWGQGIEAFF
CDR3nt: TGTGCCTGGGGACAGGGCATAGAAGCTTTCTTT
abundance: few
j_gene: TRBJ1-1
v_gene: TRBV30
d_gene: TRBD1

CDR3aa: CASSVIVRTGGGQPQHF
CDR3nt: TGTGCCAGCAGTGTGATTGTAAGGACAGGGGGGGGTCAGCCCCAGCATTTT
abundance: -
j_gene: TRBJ1-5
v_gene: TRBV6-1
d_gene: TRBD1

CDR3aa: CASSVAGGHATGELFF
CDR3nt: TGTGCCAGCAGCGTAGCGGGGGGGCACGCCACCGGGGAGCTGTTTTTT
abundance: -
j_gene: TRBJ2-2
v_gene: TRBV13
d_gene: TRBD2

CDR3aa: CASSLKDGQAIYEQYF
CDR3nt: TGTGCCAGCAGCTTAAAGGATGGACAGGCTATCTACGAGCAGTACTTC
abundance: -
j_gene: TRBJ2-7
v_gene: TRBV5-4
d_gene: TRBD1

CDR3aa: CASSDVRDRSYEQYF
CDR3nt: TGTGCCAGCAGTGATGTCCGAGACAGGTCCTACGAGCAGTACTTC
abundance: -
j_gene: TRBJ2-7
v_gene: TRBV2
d_gene: -

CDR3aa: CSGRQGASYEQYF
CDR3nt: TGCAGCGGCCGACAGGGGGCCTCCTACGAGCAGTACTTC
abundance: -
j_gene: TRBJ2-7
v_gene: TRBV29-1
d_gene: TRBD1

CDR3aa: CASSLSNTGELFF
CDR3nt: TGTGCCAGCAGTTTGTCGAACACCGGGGAGCTGTTTTTT
abundance: few
j_gene: TRBJ2-2
v_gene: TRBV28
d_gene: -

CDR3aa: CASNSVPGNQPQHF
CDR3nt: TGTGCCAGTAATAGCGTCCCGGGCAATCAGCCCCAGCATTTT
abundance: few
j_gene: TRBJ1-5
v_gene: TRBV19
d_gene: -

CDR3aa: CASSLRWGVVGQETQYF
CDR3nt: TGTGCCAGCAGCTTAAGGTGGGGGGTTGTCGGCCAAGAGACCCAGTACTTC
abundance: -
j_gene: TRBJ2-5
v_gene: TRBV7-2
d_gene: -

CDR3aa: CAGRGLGDGELFF
CDR3nt: TGTGCCGGAAGAGGGCTCGGGGACGGGGAGCTGTTTTTT
abundance: -
j_gene: TRBJ2-2
v_gene: TRBV2
d_gene: -

CDR3aa: CASSPMWSGRDEQYF
CDR3nt: TGTGCCAGCTCACCTATGTGGTCAGGGAGGGACGAGCAGTACTTC
abundance: -
j_gene: TRBJ2-7
v_gene: TRBV18
d_gene: TRBD2

CDR3aa: CASQDRTTGELFF
CDR3nt: TGTGCCAGCCAGGACAGGACGACCGGGGAGCTGTTTTTT
abundance: -
j_gene: TRBJ2-2
v_gene: TRBV6-6
d_gene: TRBD1

CDR3aa: CASSGQKNTGELFF
CDR3nt: TGCGCCAGCAGTGGGCAGAAGAACACCGGGGAGCTGTTTTTT
abundance: -
j_gene: TRBJ2-2
v_gene: TRBV10-1
d_gene: -

CDR3aa: CASSIGSTIPSTDTQYF
CDR3nt: TGTGCCAGTAGTATAGGTTCAACCATTCCTAGCACAGATACGCAGTATTTT
abundance: -
j_gene: TRBJ2-3
v_gene: TRBV19
d_gene: -